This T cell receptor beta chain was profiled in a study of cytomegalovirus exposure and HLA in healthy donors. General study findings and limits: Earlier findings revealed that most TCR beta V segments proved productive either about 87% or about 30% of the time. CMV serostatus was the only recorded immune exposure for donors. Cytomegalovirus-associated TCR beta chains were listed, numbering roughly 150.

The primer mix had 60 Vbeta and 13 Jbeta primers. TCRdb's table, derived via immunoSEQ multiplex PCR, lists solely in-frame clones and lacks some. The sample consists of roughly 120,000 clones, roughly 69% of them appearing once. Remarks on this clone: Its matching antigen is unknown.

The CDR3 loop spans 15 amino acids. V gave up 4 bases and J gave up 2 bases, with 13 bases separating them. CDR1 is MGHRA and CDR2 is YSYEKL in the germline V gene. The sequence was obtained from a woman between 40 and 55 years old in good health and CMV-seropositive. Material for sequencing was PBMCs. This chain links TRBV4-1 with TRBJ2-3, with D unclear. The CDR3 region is CASSPGGLITDTQYF. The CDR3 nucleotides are TGCGCCAGCAGCCCCGGCGGCCTGATCACAGATACGCAGTATTTT.